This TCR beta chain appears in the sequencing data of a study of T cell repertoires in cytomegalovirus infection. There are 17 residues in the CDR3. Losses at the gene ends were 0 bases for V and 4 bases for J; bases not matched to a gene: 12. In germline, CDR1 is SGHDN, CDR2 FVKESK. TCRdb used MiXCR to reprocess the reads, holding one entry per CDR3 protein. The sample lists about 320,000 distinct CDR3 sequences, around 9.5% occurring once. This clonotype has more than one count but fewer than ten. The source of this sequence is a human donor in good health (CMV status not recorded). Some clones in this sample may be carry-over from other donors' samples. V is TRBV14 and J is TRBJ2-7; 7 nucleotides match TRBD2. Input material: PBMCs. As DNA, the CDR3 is TGTGCCAGCAGCCAAGAAATCTGGTGGGAGGGCCGGTACGAGCAGTACTTC. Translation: CASSQEIWWEGRYEQYF.